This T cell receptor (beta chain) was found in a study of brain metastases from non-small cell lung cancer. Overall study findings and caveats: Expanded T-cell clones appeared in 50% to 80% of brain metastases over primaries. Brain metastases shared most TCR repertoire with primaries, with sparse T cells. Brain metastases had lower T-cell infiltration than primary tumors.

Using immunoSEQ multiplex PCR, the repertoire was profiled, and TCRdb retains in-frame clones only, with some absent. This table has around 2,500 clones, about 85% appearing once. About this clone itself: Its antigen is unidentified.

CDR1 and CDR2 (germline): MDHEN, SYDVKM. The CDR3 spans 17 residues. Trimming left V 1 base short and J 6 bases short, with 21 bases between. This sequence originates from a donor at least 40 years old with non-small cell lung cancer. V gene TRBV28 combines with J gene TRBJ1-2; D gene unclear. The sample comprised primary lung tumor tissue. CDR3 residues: CASSLFRPELSRDGYTF. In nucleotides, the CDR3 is TGTGCCAGCAGTTTATTCCGCCCCGAACTTTCGCGAGATGGCTACACCTTC.